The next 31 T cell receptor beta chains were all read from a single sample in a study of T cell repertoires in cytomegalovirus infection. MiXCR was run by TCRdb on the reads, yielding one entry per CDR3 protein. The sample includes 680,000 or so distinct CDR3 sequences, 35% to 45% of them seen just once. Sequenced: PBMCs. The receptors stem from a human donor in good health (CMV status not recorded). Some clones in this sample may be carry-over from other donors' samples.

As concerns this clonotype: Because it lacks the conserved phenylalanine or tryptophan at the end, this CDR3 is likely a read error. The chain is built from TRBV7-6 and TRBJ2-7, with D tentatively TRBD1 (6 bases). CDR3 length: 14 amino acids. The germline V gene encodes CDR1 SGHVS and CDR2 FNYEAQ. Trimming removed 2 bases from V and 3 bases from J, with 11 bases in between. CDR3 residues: CASSLQGTHYEQYL. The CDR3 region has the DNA TGTGCCAGCAGCTTACAGGGGACGCACTACGAGCAGTACCTC.

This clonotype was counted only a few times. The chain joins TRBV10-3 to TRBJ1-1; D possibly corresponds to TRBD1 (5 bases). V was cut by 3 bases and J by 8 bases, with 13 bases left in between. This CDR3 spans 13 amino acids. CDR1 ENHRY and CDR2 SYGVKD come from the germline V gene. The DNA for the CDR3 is TGTGCCATCAGTGAAAGGGACGGAAGAGAAGCTTTCTTT. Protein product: CAISERDGREAFF.

This CDR3 reads CASSLAGSLRNSPLHF. For the CDR3, the DNA is TGTGCCAGCAGCTTAGCTGGCAGTTTACGCAATTCACCCCTCCACTTT. The chain links TRBV7-9 to TRBJ1-6; D call uncertain. The V and J ends lost 0 bases and 7 bases respectively, with 13 bases between them. Germline CDR1 reads SEHNR; CDR2 reads FQNEAQ (reference sequence). The CDR3 covers 16 residues.

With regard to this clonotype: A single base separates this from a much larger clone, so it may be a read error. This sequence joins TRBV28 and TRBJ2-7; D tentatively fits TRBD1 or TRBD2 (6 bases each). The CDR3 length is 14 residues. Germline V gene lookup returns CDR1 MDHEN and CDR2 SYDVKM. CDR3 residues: CASTKGGGSYVQYF. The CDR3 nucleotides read TGTGCCAGCACGAAGGGGGGCGGCTCCTACGTGCAGTACTTC.

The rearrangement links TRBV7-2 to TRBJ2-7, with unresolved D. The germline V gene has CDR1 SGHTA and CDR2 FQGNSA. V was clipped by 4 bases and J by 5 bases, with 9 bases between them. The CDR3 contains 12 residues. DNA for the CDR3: TGTGCCAGCAGCTCCCCCCTAGACGAGCAGTACTTC. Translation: CASSSPLDEQYF.

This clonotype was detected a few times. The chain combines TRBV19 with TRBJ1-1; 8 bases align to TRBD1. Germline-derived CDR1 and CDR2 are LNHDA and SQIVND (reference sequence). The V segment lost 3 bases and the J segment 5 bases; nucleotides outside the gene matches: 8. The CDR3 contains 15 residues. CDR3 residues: CASSMIPGGKTEAFF. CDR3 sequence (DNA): TGTGCCAGTAGTATGATCCCAGGGGGCAAGACTGAAGCTTTCTTT.

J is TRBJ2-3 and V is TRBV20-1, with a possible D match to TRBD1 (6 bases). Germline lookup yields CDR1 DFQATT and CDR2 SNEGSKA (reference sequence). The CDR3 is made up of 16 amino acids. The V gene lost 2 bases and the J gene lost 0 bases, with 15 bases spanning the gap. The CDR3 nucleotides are TGCAGTGCTAGATCTCGGACAGCCGGTAGCACAGATACGCAGTATTTT. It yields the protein CSARSRTAGSTDTQYF.

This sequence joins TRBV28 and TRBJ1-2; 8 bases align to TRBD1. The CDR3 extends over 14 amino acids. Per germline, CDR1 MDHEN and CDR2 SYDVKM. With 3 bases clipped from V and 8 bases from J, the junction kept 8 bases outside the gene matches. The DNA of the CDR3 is TGTGCCAGCAGTTTGACACAGGGGGTTTTAGGCTACACCTTC. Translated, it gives CASSLTQGVLGYTF.

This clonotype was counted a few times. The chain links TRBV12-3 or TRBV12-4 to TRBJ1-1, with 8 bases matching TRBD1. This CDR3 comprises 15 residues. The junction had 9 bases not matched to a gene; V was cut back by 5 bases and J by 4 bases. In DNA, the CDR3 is TGTGCCAGCAGTACAGGACAGGGATGGGGCACTGAAGCTTTCTTT. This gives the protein CASSTGQGWGTEAFF.

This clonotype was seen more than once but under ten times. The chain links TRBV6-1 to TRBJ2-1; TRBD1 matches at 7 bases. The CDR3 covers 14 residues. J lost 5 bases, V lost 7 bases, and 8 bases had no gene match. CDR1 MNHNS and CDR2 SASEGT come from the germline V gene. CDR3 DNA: TGTGCCAGCATGAAGCCGACAGGGAACAATGAGCAGTTCTTC. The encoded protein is CASMKPTGNNEQFF.

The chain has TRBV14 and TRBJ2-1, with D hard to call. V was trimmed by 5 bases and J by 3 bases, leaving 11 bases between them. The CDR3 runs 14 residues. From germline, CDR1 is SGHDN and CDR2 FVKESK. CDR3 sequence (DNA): TGTGCCAGCAGCGGATTGAGGAGCTACAATGAGCAGTTCTTC. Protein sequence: CASSGLRSYNEQFF.

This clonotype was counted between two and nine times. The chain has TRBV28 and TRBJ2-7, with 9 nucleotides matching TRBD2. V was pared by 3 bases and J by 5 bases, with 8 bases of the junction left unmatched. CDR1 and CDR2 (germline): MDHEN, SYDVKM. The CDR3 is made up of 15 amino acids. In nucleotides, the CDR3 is TGTGCCAGCAGTTTGGGCGGGAGGGCCTTAAACGAGCAGTACTTC. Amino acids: CASSLGGRALNEQYF.

The CDR3, as DNA: TGTGCCAGTAGTGGGCGTTACGAAGAGACCCAGTACTTC. It encodes CASSGRYEETQYF. The chain is built from TRBV19 and TRBJ2-5; D not resolved. V dropped 5 bases and J dropped 3 bases, with 10 bases sitting between them. Germline assignment: CDR1 LNHDA and CDR2 SQIVND (reference sequence). The length of the CDR3 is 13 residues.

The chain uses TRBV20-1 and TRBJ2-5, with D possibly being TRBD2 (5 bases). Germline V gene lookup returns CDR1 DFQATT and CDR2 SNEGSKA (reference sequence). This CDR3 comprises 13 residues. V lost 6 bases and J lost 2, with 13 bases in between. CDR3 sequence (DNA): TGCAGTGCCCCCGGACTGACGCAAGAGACCCAGTACTTC. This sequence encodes CSAPGLTQETQYF.

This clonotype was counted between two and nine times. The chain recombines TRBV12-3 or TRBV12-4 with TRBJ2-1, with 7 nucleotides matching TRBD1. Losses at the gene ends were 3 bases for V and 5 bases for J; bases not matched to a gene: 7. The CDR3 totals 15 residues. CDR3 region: CASSFRDSGHNEQFF. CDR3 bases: TGTGCCAGCAGTTTCCGGGACAGTGGACACAATGAGCAGTTCTTC.

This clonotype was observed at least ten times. CDR3 nucleotides: TGTGCCAGCAGCTTAGCTGGTGGGGTAGGCAATGAGCAGTTCTTC. Residues: CASSLAGGVGNEQFF. V and J are TRBV7-6 and TRBJ2-1; D unresolved. V was cut by 0 bases and J by 6 bases, with 12 bases left in between. The CDR3 has 15 amino acids. Per the germline V gene, CDR1 is SGHVS and CDR2 is FNYEAQ.

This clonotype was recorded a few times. The CDR3 reads CAISENWGAGRLQETQYF. The CDR3 DNA sequence: TGTGCCATCAGTGAAAACTGGGGGGCAGGGCGTCTACAAGAGACCCAGTACTTC. V is TRBV10-3 and J is TRBJ2-5; D may match TRBD1 or TRBD2 (6 bases each). Trimming pared 3 bases from V and 2 bases from J, leaving 22 bases between. CDR3 length: 18 amino acids. Germline CDR1 is ENHRY and CDR2 is SYGVKD.

CDR3 nucleotides: TGCAGTGCTAGAGTTGGGCAGGGGGTCTCCTACGAGCAGTACTTC. Translation: CSARVGQGVSYEQYF. The V call is TRBV20-1, the J call TRBJ2-7, with TRBD1 matching 7 bases. The CDR3 runs 15 residues. With 1 base clipped from V and 0 bases from J, the junction kept 6 bases outside the gene matches. The germline CDR1 and CDR2 sequences are DFQATT and SNEGSKA (reference sequence).

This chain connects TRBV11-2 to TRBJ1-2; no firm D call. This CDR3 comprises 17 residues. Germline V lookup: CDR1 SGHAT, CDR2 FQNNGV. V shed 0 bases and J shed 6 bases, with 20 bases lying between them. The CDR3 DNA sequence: TGTGCCAGCAGCTTAGAACGCCTACAACCTCCCTTCCATGGCTACACCTTC. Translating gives CASSLERLQPPFHGYTF.

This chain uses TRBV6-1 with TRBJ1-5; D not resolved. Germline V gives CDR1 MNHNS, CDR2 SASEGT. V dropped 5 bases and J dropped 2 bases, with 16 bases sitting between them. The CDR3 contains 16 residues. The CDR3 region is CASSSMHPRGNQPQHF. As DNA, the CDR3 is TGTGCCAGCAGTTCGATGCATCCCCGCGGCAATCAGCCCCAGCATTTT.

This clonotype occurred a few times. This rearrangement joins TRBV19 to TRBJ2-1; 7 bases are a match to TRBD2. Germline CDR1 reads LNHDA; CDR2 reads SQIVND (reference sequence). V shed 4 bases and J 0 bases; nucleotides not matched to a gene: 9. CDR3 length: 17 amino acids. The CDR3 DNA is TGTGCCAGTAGTACGCTAGCGGTCACCTACTCCTACAATGAGCAGTTCTTC. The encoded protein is CASSTLAVTYSYNEQFF.

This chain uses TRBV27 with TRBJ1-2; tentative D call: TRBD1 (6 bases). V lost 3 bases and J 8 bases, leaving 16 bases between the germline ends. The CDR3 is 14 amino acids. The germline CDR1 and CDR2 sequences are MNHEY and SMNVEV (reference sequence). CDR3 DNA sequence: TGTGCCAGCAGTTTGGTGGGGGGACACGGGGGCTACACCTTC. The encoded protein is CASSLVGGHGGYTF.

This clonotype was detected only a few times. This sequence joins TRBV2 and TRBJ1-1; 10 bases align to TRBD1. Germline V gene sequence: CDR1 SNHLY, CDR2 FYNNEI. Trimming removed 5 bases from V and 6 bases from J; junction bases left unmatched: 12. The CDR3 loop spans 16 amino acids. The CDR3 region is CASSTRQGAMMAEAFF. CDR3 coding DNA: TGTGCCAGCAGTACCAGACAGGGGGCGATGATGGCTGAAGCTTTCTTT.

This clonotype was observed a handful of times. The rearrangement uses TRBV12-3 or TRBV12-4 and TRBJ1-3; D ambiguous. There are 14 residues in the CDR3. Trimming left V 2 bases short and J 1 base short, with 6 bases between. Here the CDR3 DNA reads TGTGCCAGCAGTTTAATGGGTTCTGGAAACACCATATATTTT. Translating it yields CASSLMGSGNTIYF.

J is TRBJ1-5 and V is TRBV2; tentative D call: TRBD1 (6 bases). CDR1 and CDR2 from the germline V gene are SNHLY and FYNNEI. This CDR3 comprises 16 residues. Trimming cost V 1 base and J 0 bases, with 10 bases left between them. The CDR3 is CASSEGGGHSNQPQHF. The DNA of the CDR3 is TGTGCCAGCAGTGAAGGAGGGGGGCATAGCAATCAGCCCCAGCATTTT.

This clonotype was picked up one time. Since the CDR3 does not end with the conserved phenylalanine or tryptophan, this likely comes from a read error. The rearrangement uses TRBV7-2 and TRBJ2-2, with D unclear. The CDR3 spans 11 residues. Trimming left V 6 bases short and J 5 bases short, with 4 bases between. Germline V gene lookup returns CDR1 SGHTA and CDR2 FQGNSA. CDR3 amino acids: CASSRTGELFL. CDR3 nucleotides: TGTGCCAGCAGTCGAACCGGGGAGCTGTTTTTG.

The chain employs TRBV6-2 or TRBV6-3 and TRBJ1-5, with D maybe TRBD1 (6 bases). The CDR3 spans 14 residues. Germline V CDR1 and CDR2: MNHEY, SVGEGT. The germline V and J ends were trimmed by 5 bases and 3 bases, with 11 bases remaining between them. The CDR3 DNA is TGTGCCAGCAGTGATACAGGGTTCAATCAGCCCCAGCATTTT. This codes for CASSDTGFNQPQHF.

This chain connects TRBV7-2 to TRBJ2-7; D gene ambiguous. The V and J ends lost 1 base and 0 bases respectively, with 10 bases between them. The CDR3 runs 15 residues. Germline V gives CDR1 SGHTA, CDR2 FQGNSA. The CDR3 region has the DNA TGTGCCAGCAGCTTAGATCGCTTTAACTCCTACGAGCAGTACTTC. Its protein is CASSLDRFNSYEQYF. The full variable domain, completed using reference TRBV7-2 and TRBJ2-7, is GAGVSQSPSNKVTEKGKDVELRCDPISGHTALYWYRQSLGQGLEFLIYFQGNSAPDKSGLPSDRFSAERTGGSVSTLTIQRTQQEDSAVYLCASSLDRFNSYEQYFGPGTRLTVT.

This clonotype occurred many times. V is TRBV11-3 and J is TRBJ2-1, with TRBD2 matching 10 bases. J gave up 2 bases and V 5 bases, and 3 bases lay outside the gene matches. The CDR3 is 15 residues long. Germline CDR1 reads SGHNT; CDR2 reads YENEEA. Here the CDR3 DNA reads TGTGCCAGCAGCGAAACTAGCGGGACCTACAATGAGCAGTTCTTC. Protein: CASSETSGTYNEQFF.

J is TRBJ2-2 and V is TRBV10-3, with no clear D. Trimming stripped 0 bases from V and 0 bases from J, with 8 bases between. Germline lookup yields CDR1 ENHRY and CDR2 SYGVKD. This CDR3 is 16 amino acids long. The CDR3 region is CAISESVHPNTGELFF. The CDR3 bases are TGTGCCATCAGTGAGTCGGTCCACCCGAACACCGGGGAGCTGTTTTTT.

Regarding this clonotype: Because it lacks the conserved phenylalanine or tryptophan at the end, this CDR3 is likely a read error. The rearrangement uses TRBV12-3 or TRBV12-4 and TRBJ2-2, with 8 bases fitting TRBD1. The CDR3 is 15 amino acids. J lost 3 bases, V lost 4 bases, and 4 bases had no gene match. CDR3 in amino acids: CASSSWTGYTGELFL. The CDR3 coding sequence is TGTGCCAGCAGTTCTTGGACAGGGTACACCGGGGAGCTGTTTTTG.